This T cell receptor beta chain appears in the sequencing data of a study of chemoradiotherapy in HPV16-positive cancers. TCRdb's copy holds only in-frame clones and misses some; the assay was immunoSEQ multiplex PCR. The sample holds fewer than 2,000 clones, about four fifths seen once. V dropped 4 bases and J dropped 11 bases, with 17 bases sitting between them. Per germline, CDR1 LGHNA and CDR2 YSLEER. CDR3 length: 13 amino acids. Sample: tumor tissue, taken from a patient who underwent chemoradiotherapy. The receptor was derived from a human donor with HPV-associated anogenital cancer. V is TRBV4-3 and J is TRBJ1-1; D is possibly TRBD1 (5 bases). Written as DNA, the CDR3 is TGCGCCAGCAGCCTCGCCAATAGGGGAACTGCTTTCTTT. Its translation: CASSLANRGTAFF.